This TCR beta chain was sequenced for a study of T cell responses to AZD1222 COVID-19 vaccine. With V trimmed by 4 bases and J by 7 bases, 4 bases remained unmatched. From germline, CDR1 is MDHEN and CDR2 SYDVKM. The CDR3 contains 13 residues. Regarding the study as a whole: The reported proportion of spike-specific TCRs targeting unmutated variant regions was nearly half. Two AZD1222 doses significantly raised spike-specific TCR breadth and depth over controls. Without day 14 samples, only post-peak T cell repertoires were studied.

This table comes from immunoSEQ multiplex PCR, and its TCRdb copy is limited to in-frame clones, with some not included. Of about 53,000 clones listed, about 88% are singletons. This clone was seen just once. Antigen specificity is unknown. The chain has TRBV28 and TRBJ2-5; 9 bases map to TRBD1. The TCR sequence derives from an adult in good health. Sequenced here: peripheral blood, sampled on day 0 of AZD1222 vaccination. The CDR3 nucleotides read TGTGCCAGCAGTTCGGACAGGGGTGGGACCCAGTACTTC. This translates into CASSSDRGGTQYF.